The rows below give T cell receptor beta chains drawn from one sample of a study of T-cell memory formation after mild COVID-19. TCRdb called the 5' RACE reads again in MiXCR, with one record for every CDR3 protein. Among just over 300,000 distinct CDR3 sequences listed, around 19% were seen once. The sample was PBMCs or a T cell subset sorted from them (not recorded which). Receptor source: a man aged 18 to 29 who had mild COVID-19 (a few samples of this study predate the infection). Cell type and time point are not known. CDR3s include the opening cysteine and the closing phenylalanine or tryptophan. A D gene is named only where the DNA matches it firmly. Not all rows give a size; the values are once, few, many and, for expanded clones, a class.

17	TRBV5-1	TRBD1	TRBJ2-2	-	CASRLAPGQGNTGELFF	TGCGCCAGCAGACTGGCCCCGGGACAGGGGAACACCGGGGAGCTGTTTTTT
14	TRBV7-2	TRBD2	TRBJ2-3	-	CASSLTSGTDTQYF	TGTGCCAGCAGCTTAACTAGCGGCACAGATACGCAGTATTTT
16	TRBV21-1	-	TRBJ1-5	few	CASSKDRGTGNQPQHF	TGTGCCAGCAGCAAGGACAGGGGGACTGGCAATCAGCCCCAGCATTTT
12	TRBV6-5	-	TRBJ1-2	-	CASSYAGGRYTF	TGTGCCAGCAGTTACGCCGGGGGGCGATACACCTTC
15	TRBV7-9	-	TRBJ1-4	few	CASSLIGEGREKLFF	TGTGCCAGCAGCTTAATTGGTGAGGGCCGTGAAAAACTGTTTTTT
14	TRBV12-3/TRBV12-4	-	TRBJ1-2	-	CASSVAGGFRGYTF	TGTGCCAGCAGCGTGGCCGGGGGATTTCGTGGCTACACCTTC
15	TRBV5-1	TRBD1	TRBJ2-4	-	CASSLQDRGGDIQYF	TGCGCCAGCAGCCTCCAGGACAGGGGAGGTGACATTCAGTACTTC
15	TRBV3-1	-	TRBJ1-1	few	CASSQGRQMNTEAFF	TGTGCCAGCAGCCAAGGCAGACAGATGAACACTGAAGCTTTCTTT
17	TRBV12-3/TRBV12-4	TRBD2	TRBJ2-5	-	CASSFEFGSGIQETQYF	TGTGCCAGCAGTTTCGAGTTTGGTAGCGGGATTCAAGAGACCCAGTACTTC
11	TRBV20-1	-	TRBJ2-7	-	CSAREGNEQYF	TGCAGTGCTAGAGAGGGGAACGAGCAGTACTTC
13	TRBV7-8	-	TRBJ1-2	-	CASSLQSGFGYTF	TGTGCCAGCAGCTTACAGTCCGGGTTTGGCTACACCTTC
11	TRBV29-1	-	TRBJ1-2	few	CSVVGGDRSTF	TGCAGCGTTGTAGGAGGGGATCGGAGCACCTTC
14	TRBV12-3/TRBV12-4	TRBD1	TRBJ2-7	-	CASSLGGQPYEQYF	TGTGCCAGCAGTCTTGGGGGACAGCCCTACGAGCAGTACTTC
12	TRBV4-1	-	TRBJ2-7	few	CASSPWGYEQYF	TGCGCCAGCAGCCCGTGGGGTTACGAGCAGTACTTC
14	TRBV20-1	-	TRBJ1-3	-	CSARDSRSGNTIYF	TGCAGTGCTAGAGATAGCCGCTCTGGAAACACCATATATTTT
14	TRBV18	-	TRBJ2-7	few	CASSPQGLEGEQYF	TGTGCCAGCTCACCACAAGGGTTGGAAGGGGAGCAGTACTTC
15	TRBV20-1	-	TRBJ1-5	-	CSAMRRVRLNQPQHF	TGCAGTGCTATGCGGCGAGTGCGGCTCAATCAGCCCCAGCATTTT
13	TRBV3-1	-	TRBJ1-1	-	CASSSVGDTEAFF	TGTGCCAGCAGCTCGGTGGGGGACACTGAAGCTTTCTTT
15	TRBV6-5	-	TRBJ2-1	-	CASSYPGGVHNEQFF	TGTGCCAGCAGTTACCCGGGGGGCGTCCACAATGAGCAGTTCTTC
18	TRBV7-8	TRBD2	TRBJ2-3	-	CASSEPGTSGGAGDTQYF	TGTGCCAGCAGCGAGCCCGGGACTAGCGGGGGGGCTGGAGATACGCAGTATTTT
11	TRBV28	-	TRBJ1-5	few	CAGSANQPQHF	TGTGCGGGTTCGGCCAATCAGCCCCAGCATTTT